Here is one T cell receptor (beta chain) with its context. What it recognizes is unknown. Tumor samples were taken before definitive surgery or chemotherapy. The data were obtained in a study of high-grade serous ovarian cancer treatment subgroups. The study, taken as a whole, reports: These tumor repertoires lack spatial information from bulk sequencing. CDR1 and CDR2 were left unanalyzed; analyses focused on CDR3. Tumors within one patient showed repertoire similarity of roughly 0.11 to 0.79.

Here immunoSEQ multiplex PCR was the method, and the copy in TCRdb shows in-frame clones only, minus some. This sample yields thousands of clones, of which about 69% are seen a single time; 5.8% belongs to the top ten. Trimming cost V 3 bases and J 4 bases, with 13 bases left between them. The CDR3 sequence is 14 residues long. Germline loops: CDR1 SGDLS, CDR2 YYNGEE. The sample comprised tumor tissue. The sequence was collected from a human donor with high-grade serous ovarian cancer. The chain carries TRBV9 and TRBJ1-1, with a possible D match to TRBD1 (5 bases). The CDR3 is CASSGNPGSTEAFF. The DNA for the CDR3 is TGTGCCAGCAGCGGAAACCCAGGGAGCACTGAAGCTTTCTTT.